This entry is about one T cell receptor beta chain. The target antigen is unknown. Some clones are missing from TCRdb's copy, which holds only in-frame ones; the method was immunoSEQ multiplex PCR. The data contain some 12,000 clones, about 80% of them singletons. The data derive from a study of T cell repertoires in ileal Crohn's disease. Background on the study: Operated complications were stricturing disease (approximately 61%) and penetrating disease (about 40%).

Findings of the study overall: Clonal expansions were more frequent in active smokers than non-smokers at surgery. Every patient over 26.8% clonality showed endoscopic recurrence. High-frequency clones were more common in sorted CD8 than CD4 cells.

The time point: neoterminal ileum biopsy at postoperative endoscopy, about 6 months after surgery. Sequenced sample: ileal tissue. This TCR came from an adult with Crohn's disease.

CDR3 amino acids: CASSFVGGGAYEQYF. DNA for the CDR3: TGTGCCAGCAGTTTCGTAGGCGGGGGGGCCTACGAGCAGTACTTC. The chain joins TRBV6-5 to TRBJ2-5; 9 bases align to TRBD2. The tail of the sequence fits TRBJ2-7 better, so the J call may be wrong. Germline CDR1 is MNHEY and CDR2 is SVGAGI. The CDR3 contains 15 residues.